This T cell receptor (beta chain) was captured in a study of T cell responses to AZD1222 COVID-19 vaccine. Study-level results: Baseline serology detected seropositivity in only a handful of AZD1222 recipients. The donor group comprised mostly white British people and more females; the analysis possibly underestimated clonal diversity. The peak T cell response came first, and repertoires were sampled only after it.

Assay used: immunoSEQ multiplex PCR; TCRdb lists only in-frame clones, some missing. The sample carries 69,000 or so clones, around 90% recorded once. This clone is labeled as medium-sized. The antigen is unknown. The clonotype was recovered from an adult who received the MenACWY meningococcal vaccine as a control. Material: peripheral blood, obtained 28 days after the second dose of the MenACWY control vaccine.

This CDR3 reads CASSPRGPDTQYF. The CDR3 DNA reads TGTGCCAGCAGCCCCCGAGGGCCAGATACGCAGTATTTT. V gene TRBV7-9 combines with J gene TRBJ2-3; tentatively, D is TRBD2 (5 bases). V shed 5 bases and J shed 4 bases, with 10 bases lying between them. The CDR3 length is 13 residues. Germline CDR1 reads SEHNR; CDR2 reads FQNEAQ (reference sequence).